Reported below is one T cell receptor beta chain. This clonotype was seen many times. What this receptor recognizes is not known. No base qualities exist here, and no much larger clone lies one base off it. This was a case-control study nested in a cohort of healthcare workers in London, UK, who had nasopharyngeal swab PCR tests and blood samples taken every week. Healthcare workers were enrolled in the week of the UK lockdown, from 23 to 31 March 2020, and were followed every week for up to about 15 weeks. The sample belongs to a study of early T cells in non-severe SARS-CoV-2 infection (dated by TCRdb to the early 2020s). About the study as a whole: Bulk RNA from unsorted whole blood was used for TCR sequencing, so alpha and beta chains could not be paired.

Libraries came from 5' RACE. For sequencing, a NextSeq 500 was employed. Unique molecular identifiers were attached to individual cDNA molecules in the TCR library protocol so that sequencing error and PCR bias could be corrected. Sequencing covered both TCR alpha and beta chains, and within each sample the abundances of alpha and beta sequences were tightly co-correlated. In the paper's pipeline: V gene, J gene and CDR3 annotation of TCR sequences was performed with Decombinator V4. TCRs were defined as expanded if a significant change between any two time points was detected under a Poisson model with p below 0.0001. TCR abundances were normalised to the total number of TCRs sequenced in each sample and reported as counts per million. MAIT TCRs were defined by TRAV1-2 paired with TRAJ12, TRAJ20 or TRAJ33, and iNKT TCRs by TRAV10 paired with TRAJ18. VDJdb, accessed on 1 November 2021, was searched for TCRs annotated for CMV, EBV and SARS-CoV-2, and TCRs annotated for more than one antigen were excluded. The raw public reads went through TCRdb reprocessing: fastp at Q25, MiXCR clone calling, in-frame beta chains kept. When rows share a CDR3 protein, they turn into one entry using the most common DNA and genes. The V and J calls were not made by the authors but by TCRdb's processing. This sample lists about 90,000 distinct CDR3 sequences; over 13% were detected once. Roughly 7% of the sample is in the top ten clones.

Between the V and J ends, shortened by 0 bases and 9 bases respectively, the junction contains 3 bases. From a lookup of the germline V gene (reference sequence), CDR1 and CDR2 are MNHEY and SMNVEV. The CDR3 starts with the cysteine, ends with the phenylalanine, and has 11 residues. Left in the record is the CDR3 DNA by itself, 33 bases read in frame from the first base. Overall results and qualifications from the work: Matching against VDJdb was skewed toward anti-spike CD8 responses, likely underestimated virus-specific expansions, and missed private and CD4 specificities.

The sequence links TRBV27 to TRBJ2-1; no D segment can be confidently identified. The sample comprised whole blood. The sequence derives from an adult who was a healthcare worker with PCR-confirmed SARS-CoV-2 infection or an uninfected control (not recorded which). The nucleotide sequence reads TGTGCCAGCAGTTTATCCGGTGAGCAGTTCTTC. It codes for CASSLSGEQFF.